This T cell receptor (beta chain) was identified in a study of T cells in Graves' hyperthyroidism and ophthalmopathy. On the study more broadly: Specimen type is peripheral blood, collected at initial diagnosis prior to any treatment. Study-level results: Also found in blood were most expanded thyroid clonotypes above 0.001. By a 13 V-J model, ophthalmopathy was set apart from stable hyperthyroidism.

This clonotype turned up a few times. The target antigen is unknown. In germline, CDR1 is LNHDA, CDR2 SQIVND (reference sequence). V trimming: 5 bases; J trimming: 4 bases; junction bases outside the gene matches: 14. The CDR3 loop spans 17 amino acids. Authors of the study amplified TCR beta CDR3 regions from RNA transcripts. The HTBI primer set drove a first-round RT-PCR of the TCR CDR3. TCRdb re-derived calls from the multiplex PCR reads in MiXCR, one entry per CDR3 protein. The table lists fewer than 350,000 distinct CDR3 sequences, 10% to 15% of them singletons. Sequencing was carried out using blood. This sequence originates from a woman under 40 with Graves' hyperthyroidism that later progressed to Graves' ophthalmopathy. This chain links TRBV19 with TRBJ2-1, with TRBD1 matching over 7 bases. CDR3 amino acids: CASSSLPDRILYNEQFF. Written as DNA, the CDR3 is TGTGCCAGTAGTTCTCTCCCGGACAGGATTTTATACAATGAGCAGTTCTTC.